This T cell receptor beta chain stems from a study of Ad26.COV2.S vaccination and SARS-CoV-2 variants. The wider study: The vaccine Ad26.COV2.S was put into the muscle once, or twice with 56 days between. General study results and limits: Non-spike TCR breadth showed similarity between vaccine and placebo recipients.

Libraries were prepared by immunoSEQ multiplex PCR; TCRdb keeps only in-frame clonotypes and omits some of them. The table includes 300,000 to 500,000 clones, around nine tenths detected once. As concerns this clone: Its antigen is currently unknown.

Treatment of the sample: 15 to 20 received Ad26.COV2.S at low or high dose, single or two shots; roughly five received placebo; per-sample allocation not given. Collection of samples fell on day 63 after the first vaccine or placebo injection. As its vector, the vaccine had Ad26, which expressed Wuhan-strain SARS-CoV-2 spike. V shed 8 bases and J shed 1 base, with 14 bases lying between them. This CDR3 is 13 amino acids long. In germline, CDR1 is SQVTM, CDR2 ANQGSEA. The sequence was collected from a person aged 18 to 65 who received the Ad26.COV2.S COVID-19 vaccine or a placebo. The chain employs TRBV29-1 and TRBJ1-1; possibly TRBD1 for D (5 bases). The sample consisted of peripheral blood, taken in a trial of Ad26.COV2.S vaccine versus placebo. Written as DNA, the CDR3 is TGCAGCATACGGCGAGGGGAGAACACTGAAGCTTTCTTT. Amino acids: CSIRRGENTEAFF.